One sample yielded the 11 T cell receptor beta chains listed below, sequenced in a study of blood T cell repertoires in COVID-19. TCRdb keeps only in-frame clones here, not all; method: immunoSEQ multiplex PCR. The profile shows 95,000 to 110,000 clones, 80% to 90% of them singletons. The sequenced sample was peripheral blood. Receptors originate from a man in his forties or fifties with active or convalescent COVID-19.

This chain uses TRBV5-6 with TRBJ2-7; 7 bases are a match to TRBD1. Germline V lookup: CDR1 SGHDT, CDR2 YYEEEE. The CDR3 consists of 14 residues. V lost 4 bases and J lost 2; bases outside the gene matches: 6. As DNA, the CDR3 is TGTGCCAGCAGCCCGGGGACAGTAGCCTACGAGCAGTACTTC. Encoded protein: CASSPGTVAYEQYF. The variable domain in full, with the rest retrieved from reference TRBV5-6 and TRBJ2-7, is DAGVTQSPTHLIKTRGQQVTLRCSPKSGHDTVSWYQQALGQGPQFIFQYYEEEERQRGNFPDRFSGHQFPNYSSELNVNALLLGDSALYLCASSPGTVAYEQYFGPGTRLTVT.

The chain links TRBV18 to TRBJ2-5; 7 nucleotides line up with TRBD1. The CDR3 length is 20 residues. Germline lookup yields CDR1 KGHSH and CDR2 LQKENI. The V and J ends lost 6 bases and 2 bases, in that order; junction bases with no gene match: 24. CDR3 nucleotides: TGTGCCAGCTCTTATAAACCCCGAGGGGGCACGAGGCTAATTCAAGAGACCCAGTACTTC. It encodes CASSYKPRGGTRLIQETQYF.

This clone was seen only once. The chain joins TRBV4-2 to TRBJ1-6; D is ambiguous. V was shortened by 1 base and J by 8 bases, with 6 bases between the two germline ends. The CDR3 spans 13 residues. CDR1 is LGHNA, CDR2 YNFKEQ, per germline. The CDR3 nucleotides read TGTGCCAGCAGCCAAGGGAGAGATTCACCCCTCCACTTT. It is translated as CASSQGRDSPLHF.

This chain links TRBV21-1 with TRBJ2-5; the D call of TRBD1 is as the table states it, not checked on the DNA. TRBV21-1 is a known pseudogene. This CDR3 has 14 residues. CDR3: CASIPSGAGETQYF. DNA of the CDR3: TGTGCCAGCATCCCCAGTGGGGCTGGCGAGACCCAGTACTTC.

CDR3 nucleotide sequence: TGTGCCAGCAGTAGGCAAGGGGGTCGAAGGGGGGAGACCCAGTACTTC. It specifies CASSRQGGRRGETQYF. V is TRBV28 and J is TRBJ2-5, with a tentative D call TRBD1 (6 bases). The V end lost 5 bases, the J end lost 5 bases, and 21 bases lay between the germline ends. From germline, CDR1 is MDHEN and CDR2 SYDVKM. The CDR3 extends over 16 amino acids.

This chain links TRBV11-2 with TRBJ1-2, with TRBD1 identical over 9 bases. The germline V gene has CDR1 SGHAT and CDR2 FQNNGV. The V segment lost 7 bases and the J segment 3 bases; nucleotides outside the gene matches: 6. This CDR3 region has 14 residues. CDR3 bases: TGTGCCAGCACCTCCTGGGACAGGGACTATGGCTACACCTTC. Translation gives CASTSWDRDYGYTF.

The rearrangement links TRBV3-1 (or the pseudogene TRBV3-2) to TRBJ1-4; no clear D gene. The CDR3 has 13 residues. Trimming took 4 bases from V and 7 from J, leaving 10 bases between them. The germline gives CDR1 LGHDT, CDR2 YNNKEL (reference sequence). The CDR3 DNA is TGTGCCAGCAGCCCGACGAGGGCTGAAAAACTGTTTTTT. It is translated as CASSPTRAEKLFF.

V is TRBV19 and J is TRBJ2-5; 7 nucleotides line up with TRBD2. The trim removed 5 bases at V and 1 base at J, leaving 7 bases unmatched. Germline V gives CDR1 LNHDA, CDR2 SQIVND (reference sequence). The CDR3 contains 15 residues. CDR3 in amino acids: CASSRLADSQETQYF. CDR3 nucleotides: TGTGCCAGTAGTCGGCTAGCGGATTCCCAAGAGACCCAGTACTTC.

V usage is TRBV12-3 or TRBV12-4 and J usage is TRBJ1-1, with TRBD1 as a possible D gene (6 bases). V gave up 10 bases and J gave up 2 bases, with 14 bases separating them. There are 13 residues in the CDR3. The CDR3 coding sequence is TGTGCCACACAGGGTCAGATTAACACTGAAGCTTTCTTT. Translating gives CATQGQINTEAFF.

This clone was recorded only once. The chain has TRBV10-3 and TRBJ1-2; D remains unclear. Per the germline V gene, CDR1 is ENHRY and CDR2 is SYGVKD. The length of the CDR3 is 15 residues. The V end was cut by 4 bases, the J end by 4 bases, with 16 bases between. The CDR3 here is CAISAPSLPTYGYTF. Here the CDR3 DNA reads TGTGCCATCAGTGCCCCATCCCTGCCTACCTATGGCTACACCTTC.

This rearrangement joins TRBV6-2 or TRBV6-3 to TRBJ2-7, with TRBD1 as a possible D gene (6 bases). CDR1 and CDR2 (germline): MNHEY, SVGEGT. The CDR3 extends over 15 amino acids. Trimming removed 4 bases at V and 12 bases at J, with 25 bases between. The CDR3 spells CASSSPHRQAHGWYF. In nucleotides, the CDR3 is TGTGCCAGCAGTTCACCCCACCGACAGGCGCACGGGTGGTACTTC.